This TCR beta chain was profiled in a study of cytomegalovirus exposure and HLA in healthy donors (dated by TCRdb to about 2017). Background on the whole study: According to an earlier analysis of around 600 of the donors, about 170 million T cells yielded some 120 million unique TCR beta sequences and around 280 Gb of sequence data. Of the roughly 400 genotyped donors, 81% were placed in the genetic ancestry cluster associated with self-reported Caucasian donors. In the later analysis, no new phenotypic data were used to find candidate immune exposures; instead, reliance was placed on TCR beta sequences and their occurrence across donors. Donor age, sex, ethnicity and CMV serostatus were compiled alongside the repertoire data. The study combined high-throughput TCR immunosequencing, statistical association of individual TCRs with disease status, and machine learning to predict cytomegalovirus infection status. Typing coverage varied by locus: about 620-640 donors for A, B, C, DRB1 and DQB1; some 520 for DQA1; some 610 for DPA1; under 490 for DPB1. A later genetic analysis took genome-wide SNP genotypes for about 55% of the 666 donors and used that subset as a discovery cohort. An earlier analysis of approximately 630 of the donors applied high-throughput TCR beta sequencing to assess whether each TCR beta V gene segment acted as functional or pseudogenic. A later analysis re-analyzed previously published TCR beta repertoires from 500 to 700 donors and added high-resolution HLA genotyping to study TCR occurrence patterns. Using immunosequencing, the study profiled T cell repertoires from 500 to 800 subjects and related those repertoires to cytomegalovirus serostatus. Every discovery cohort repertoire had been produced on one sequencing platform. The study aimed to test whether cataloging public T cell receptors could reveal signatures of past pathogen exposure. An early release covering about 600 HLA-typed donors comprised about 300 gigabases of sequencing data and 85 million to 100 million unique TCR sequences. Four to six DR-DQ haplotypes were handled as single units for association and clustering, since linkage in the cohort was strong. Across roughly 420 genotyped donors of the cohort, an average of about 220,000 unique TCR beta nucleotide sequences per donor were sequenced, and around 19% of those sequences were non-productive. HLA typing covered class I and class II loci at four-digit resolution. In addition to the first cohort of several hundred subjects, a separate validation cohort of about 120 different subjects was used.

Of note for this clone: The antigen it binds to is not known. No much larger clone is present one base from it, and per-base qualities are unavailable.

The library was made by the immunoSEQ multiplex PCR assay. The multiplex PCR relied on a mix of 60 forward primers for TCR Vbeta segments and 13 reverse primers for TCR Jbeta segments. A multiplex PCR assay on genomic DNA amplified the CDR3 region of rearranged TCR beta genes. Amplified TCR beta libraries were sequenced as 87-base-pair reads on the Illumina HiSeq System. The paper's data handling went like this. Across the 640 or so repertoires, a later analysis counted 80 million or so unique TCR beta chains, around 10 million of which were shared by at least two donors. A nearest-neighbor algorithm error-corrected the raw reads and collapsed the reads into unique sequences, merging closely related sequences to remove PCR and sequencing errors. V, D and J gene segments were assigned by aligning CDR3 sequences to IMGT reference sequences. For a sequence to be retained, a match of at least six nucleotides to both a V gene segment and a J gene segment was required. A rearrangement was called productive if the CDR3 had no stop codons and remained in frame with V and J, and every other rearrangement was called non-productive. CDR3 was defined by IMGT convention, running from the second conserved V-encoded cysteine to the conserved J-encoded phenylalanine. Sequences without an unambiguous match to a single V gene segment were excluded from the earlier analysis of approximately 600 of the donors. An earlier analysis of approximately 590 of the donors called V segments functional above 56.7% productive rearrangements and segregating when the between-donor standard deviation exceeded 5%. A statistical classification framework was built for diagnosing cytomegalovirus status from the catalog of TCR beta chain sequences. In a later analysis, TCR nucleotide sequences were compared against IMGT/GENE-DB human TR gene sequences so that V and J genes could be assigned. Using the TCRdist pipeline, a later analysis assigned CDR3 sequences along with most-parsimonious VDJ recombination scenarios. In a later analysis, every TCR beta chain was defined by the combination of its CDR3 amino acid sequence and its V-gene family, and reads without a unique V-gene family were dropped. As a way to deal with suspected cross-contamination and a sequencing artifact, a later analysis dropped 450 to 600 nucleotide sequences that were highly shared and had low generation probability. In a later analysis, a clonal expansion index for each public chain was calculated from normalized within-repertoire ranks of inferred template counts. Generation probabilities in a later analysis came from a VDJ recombination model fitted to out-of-frame rearrangements, and those results were checked against IGoR. A later analysis scored TCR-TCR, TCR-HLA and TCR-CMV co-occurrence with hypergeometric tests, applying a repertoire-size bias correction to TCR pairs. A later analysis estimated false discovery rates by permuting HLA or CMV assignments 20 times. A later analysis grouped co-occurring TCRs with DBSCAN, adding TCRdist sequence similarity when clustering within HLA-allele-positive subsets. Repertoires with fewer than 30,000 or more than 120,000 public chains, plus five repertoires with anomalous nucleotide sharing, were excluded from co-occurrence clustering. TCRdb mirrors the immuneACCESS table, restricted to in-frame sequences. Some clones are absent from its copies; in checked studies, under half trace to an unresolved V gene, and the reason for the others is unknown. V, J and clone size are taken as reported in that table, and D and trimming were inferred from the DNA itself. Recorded for this sample are 130,000 to 150,000 clones; under 80% of them occurred a single time. About 10% of the sample comes from the top ten.

The cohort consisted of 600 to 700 healthy bone marrow donors. At the time of sampling, every cohort member was nominally healthy, though immune exposures that went unrecorded were likely present. The donor tested CMV seropositive, placing the donor among the approximately 290 seropositive members of the cohort. Each donor provided a peripheral blood sample, and peripheral blood mononuclear cells were used for TCR beta sequencing. Genomic DNA was extracted from the blood cell samples with the Qiagen DNeasy Blood Extraction Kit. General study outcomes and caveats: The earlier analysis of 450 to 700 of the donors excluded 15 to 20 rarely observed V segments, including chromosome 9 orphons, because counts were too low. A group of highly shared sequence variants was considered likely to be a technical artifact of the sequencing pipeline. Sequencing depth was assumed to be roughly uniform across donors in the presence/absence analyses, though that assumption may not hold. In a later analysis, HLA-associated TCR beta chains were found to be more clonally expanded and to have lower generation probabilities than equally common non-associated chains. In a later analysis, most CMV-associated TCR beta chains were found to appear HLA-restricted, with HLA associations seemingly driven largely by CMV exposure. In a later genetic analysis, a missense DCLRE1C variant was associated with V-gene and J-gene trimming of TCR beta chains, and the association was replicated in an independent cohort. In vitro tests confirmed that a few of the cytomegalovirus-associated TCR beta chains recognize cytomegalovirus antigens. Several of the top co-occurrence clusters appeared to be linked to parvovirus B19, influenza, CMV and Epstein-Barr virus, according to a later analysis. Because the 87-base-pair reads could not distinguish some IMGT-functional V segments, including TRBV6-2 and TRBV6-3, those segments were excluded. Linkage disequilibrium might explain the correlated functional status among segregating V segments, but an unknown experimental factor could not be ruled out. In a later analysis, the rate of TCR association differed among HLA loci, with DRB1 alleles having the most associated TCRs and HLA-C alleles having the fewest. In a later analysis, 16,951 TCR beta sequences were associated with specific HLA alleles at a false discovery rate of 0.05. CMV serostatus was the only immune exposure information available for the cohort. A later genetic analysis reported fewer N-insertions in productive TCRs among donors in an Asian-associated ancestry cluster than the roughly 700-donor mean. Broadly in line with IMGT annotations, most TCR beta V segments showed up in productive rearrangements about 87% or about 30% of the time in an earlier analysis of roughly 590 of the donors. Most TCR sequences were observed very rarely across donors, whereas some public TCRs were present in many individuals. The classifier was reported to diagnose cytomegalovirus status with high specificity and sensitivity in both the original and validation cohorts. It was suggested by the authors that the approach could potentially be generalized to other disease states and immunological phenotypes. In this cohort, only TCR beta chains were sequenced, and detectable features were limited by the absence of alpha or paired-chain data. In the study, about 150 TCR beta chains were listed as associated with cytomegalovirus. Because HLA typing was unavailable for some donors at each locus, only the typed subset was used in association tests. A further reported finding was that TCR beta sequences accurately predicted the HLA-A and HLA-B alleles for most subjects in the first cohort. Strong co-occurrence of HLA alleles, especially DR and DQ, made assigning TCR associations to individual alleles difficult.

Reading from cysteine to phenylalanine, the CDR3 counts 11 amino acids. Just CDR3 DNA is preserved here, 33 bases in frame from base 1. According to the germline V gene, CDR1 reads MDHEN and CDR2 reads SYDVKM. Trimming takes 4 bases from V and 6 bases from J, and the germline ends sit 4 bases apart. The V gene is TRBV28 and the J gene is TRBJ1-5, with the D gene not clear enough to name. The sample was PBMCs. This receptor was obtained from a woman aged 50 to 60 in good health and CMV-seropositive. The CDR3 protein sequence reads: CASSWAQPQHF. The sequenced DNA is TGTGCCAGCAGTTGGGCTCAGCCCCAGCATTTT. Extended through the reference TRBV28 and TRBJ1-5 proteins, this CDR3 yields the full variable domain: DVKVTQSSRYLVKRTGEKVFLECVQDMDHENMFWYRQDPGLGLRLIYFSYDVKMKEKGDIPEGYSVSREKKERFSLILESASTNQTSMYLCASSWAQPQHFGDGTRLSIL.